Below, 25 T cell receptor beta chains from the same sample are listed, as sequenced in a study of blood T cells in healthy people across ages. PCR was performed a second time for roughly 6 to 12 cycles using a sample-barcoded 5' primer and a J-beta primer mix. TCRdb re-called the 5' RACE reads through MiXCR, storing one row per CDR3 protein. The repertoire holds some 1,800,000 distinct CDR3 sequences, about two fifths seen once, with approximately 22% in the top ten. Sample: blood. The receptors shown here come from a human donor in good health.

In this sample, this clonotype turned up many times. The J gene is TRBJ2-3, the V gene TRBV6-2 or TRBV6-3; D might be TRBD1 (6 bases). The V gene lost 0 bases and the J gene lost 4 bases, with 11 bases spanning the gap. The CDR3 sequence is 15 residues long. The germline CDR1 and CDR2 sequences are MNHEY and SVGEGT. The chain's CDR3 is CASSYSKTGPDTQYF. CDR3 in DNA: TGTGCCAGCAGTTACTCGAAGACAGGTCCAGATACGCAGTATTTT.

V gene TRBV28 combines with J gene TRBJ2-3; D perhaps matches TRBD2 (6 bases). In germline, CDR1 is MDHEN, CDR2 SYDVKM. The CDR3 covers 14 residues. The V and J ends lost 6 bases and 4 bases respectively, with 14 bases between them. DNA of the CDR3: TGTGCCAGCAGGCACTCCGGAGGGGCAGATACGCAGTATTTT. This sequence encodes CASRHSGGADTQYF.

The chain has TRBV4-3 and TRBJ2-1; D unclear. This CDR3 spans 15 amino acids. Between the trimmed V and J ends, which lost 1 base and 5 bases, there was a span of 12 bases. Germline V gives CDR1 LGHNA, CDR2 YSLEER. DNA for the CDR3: TGCGCCAGCAGCCAAGGGGTCTATTCACACAATGAGCAGTTCTTC. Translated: CASSQGVYSHNEQFF.

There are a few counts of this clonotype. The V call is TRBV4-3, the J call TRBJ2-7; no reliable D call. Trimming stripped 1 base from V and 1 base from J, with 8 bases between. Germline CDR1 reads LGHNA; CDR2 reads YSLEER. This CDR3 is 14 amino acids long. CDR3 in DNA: TGCGCCAGCAGCCAAGTGGTCCAGTCCTACGAGCAGTACTTC. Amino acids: CASSQVVQSYEQYF.

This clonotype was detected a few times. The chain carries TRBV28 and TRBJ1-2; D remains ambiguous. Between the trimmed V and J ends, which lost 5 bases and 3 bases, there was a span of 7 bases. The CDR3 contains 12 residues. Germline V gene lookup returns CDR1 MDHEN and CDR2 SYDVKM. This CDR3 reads CASSIGDYGYTF. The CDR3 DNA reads TGTGCCAGCAGTATCGGGGACTATGGCTACACCTTC.

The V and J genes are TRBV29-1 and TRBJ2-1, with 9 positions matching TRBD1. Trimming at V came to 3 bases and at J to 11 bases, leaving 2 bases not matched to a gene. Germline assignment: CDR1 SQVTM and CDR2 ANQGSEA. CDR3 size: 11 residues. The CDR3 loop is CSVETGGKQFF. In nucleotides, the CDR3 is TGCAGCGTTGAGACAGGGGGGAAGCAGTTCTTC.

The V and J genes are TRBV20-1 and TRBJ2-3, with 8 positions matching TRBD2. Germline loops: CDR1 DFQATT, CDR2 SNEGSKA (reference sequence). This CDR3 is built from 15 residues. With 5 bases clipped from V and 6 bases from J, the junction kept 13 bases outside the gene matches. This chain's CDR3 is CSAPQLAVDSDTQYF. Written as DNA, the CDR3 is TGCAGTGCTCCCCAACTAGCGGTGGATTCGGATACGCAGTATTTT.

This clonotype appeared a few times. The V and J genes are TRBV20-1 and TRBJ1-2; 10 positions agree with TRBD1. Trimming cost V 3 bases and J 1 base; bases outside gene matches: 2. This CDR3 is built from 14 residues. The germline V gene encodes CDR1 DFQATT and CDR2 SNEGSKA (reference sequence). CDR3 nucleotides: TGCAGTGCTAGGGGGACAGGGGTTAACTATGGCTACACCTTC. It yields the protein CSARGTGVNYGYTF.

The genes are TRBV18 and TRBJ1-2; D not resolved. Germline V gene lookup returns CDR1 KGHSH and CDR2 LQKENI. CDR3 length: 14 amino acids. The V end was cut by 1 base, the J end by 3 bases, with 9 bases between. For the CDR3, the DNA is TGTGCCAGCTCACCACTACCCGGGGACTATGGCTACACCTTC. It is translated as CASSPLPGDYGYTF. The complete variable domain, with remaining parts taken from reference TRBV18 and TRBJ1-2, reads NAGVMQNPRHLVRRRGQEARLRCSPMKGHSHVYWYRQLPEEGLKFMVYLQKENIIDESGMPKERFSAEFPKEGPSILRIQQVVRGDSAAYFCASSPLPGDYGYTFGSGTRLTVV.

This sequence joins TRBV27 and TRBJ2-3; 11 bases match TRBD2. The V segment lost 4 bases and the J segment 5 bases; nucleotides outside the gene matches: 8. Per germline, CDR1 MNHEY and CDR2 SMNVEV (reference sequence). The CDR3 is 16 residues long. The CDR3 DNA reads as TGTGCCAGCAGTTCCCTAGCGGGGGGCCGGGGAGATACGCAGTATTTT. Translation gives CASSSLAGGRGDTQYF.

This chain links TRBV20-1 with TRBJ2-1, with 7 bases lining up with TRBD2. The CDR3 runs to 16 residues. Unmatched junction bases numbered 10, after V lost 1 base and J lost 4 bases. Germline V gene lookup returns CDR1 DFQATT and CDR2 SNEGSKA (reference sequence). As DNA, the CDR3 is TGCAGTGCTAGAGGAAGTCGCGGGGGACTTTACAATGAGCAGTTCTTC. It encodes CSARGSRGGLYNEQFF.

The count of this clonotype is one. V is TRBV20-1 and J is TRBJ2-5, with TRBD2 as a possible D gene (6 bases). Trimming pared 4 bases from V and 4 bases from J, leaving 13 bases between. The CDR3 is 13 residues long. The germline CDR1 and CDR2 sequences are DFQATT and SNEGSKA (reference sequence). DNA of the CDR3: TGCAGTGCTACAGCGGGCAACCGAGAGACCCAGTACTTC. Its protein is CSATAGNRETQYF.

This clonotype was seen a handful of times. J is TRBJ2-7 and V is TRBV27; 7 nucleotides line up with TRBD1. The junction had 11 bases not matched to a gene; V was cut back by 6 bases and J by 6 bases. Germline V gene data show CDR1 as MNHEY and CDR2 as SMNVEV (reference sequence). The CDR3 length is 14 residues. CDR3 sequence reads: CASRLTGSVGEQYF. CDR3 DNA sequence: TGTGCCAGCAGGCTGACAGGGTCAGTCGGCGAGCAGTACTTC.

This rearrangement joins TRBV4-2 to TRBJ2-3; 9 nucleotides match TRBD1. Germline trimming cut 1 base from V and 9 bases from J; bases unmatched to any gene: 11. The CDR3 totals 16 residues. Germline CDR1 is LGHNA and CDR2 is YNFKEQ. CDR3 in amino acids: CASSQVMRDREDTQYF. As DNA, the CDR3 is TGTGCCAGCAGCCAAGTTATGCGGGACAGGGAGGACACGCAGTATTTT.

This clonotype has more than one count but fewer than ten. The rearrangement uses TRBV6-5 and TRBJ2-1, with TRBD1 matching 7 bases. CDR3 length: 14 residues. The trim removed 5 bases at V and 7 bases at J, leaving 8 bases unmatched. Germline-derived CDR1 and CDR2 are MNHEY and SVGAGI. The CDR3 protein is CASSPGQERNEQFF. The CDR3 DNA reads TGTGCCAGCAGTCCCGGACAGGAAAGAAATGAGCAGTTCTTC.

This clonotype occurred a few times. The CDR3 nucleotides are TGCGCCAGCAGCCGAAGGAGGAATCAGCCCCAGCATTTT. Its translation is CASSRRRNQPQHF. The chain couples TRBV4-1 to TRBJ1-5, with D uncertain. Germline CDR1 is MGHRA and CDR2 is YSYEKL. The CDR3 is 13 residues long. V was shortened by 4 bases and J by 4 bases, with 8 bases between the two germline ends.

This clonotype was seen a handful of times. CDR3 region: CASRWDSYYEQYF. The DNA of the CDR3 is TGTGCCAGCCGGTGGGACAGTTACTACGAGCAGTACTTC. The gene calls are TRBV6-2 or TRBV6-3 and TRBJ2-7, with 7 bases fitting TRBD1. Unmatched junction bases numbered 7, after V lost 8 bases and J lost 3 bases. The CDR3 is 13 amino acids. Germline V lookup: CDR1 MNHEY, CDR2 SVGEGT.

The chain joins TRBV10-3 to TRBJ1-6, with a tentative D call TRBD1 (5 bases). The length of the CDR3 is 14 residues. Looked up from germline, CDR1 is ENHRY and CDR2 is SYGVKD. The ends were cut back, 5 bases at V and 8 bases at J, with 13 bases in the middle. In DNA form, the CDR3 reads TGTGCCATCAGTTTGAAGGAAGGGGATTCACCCCTCCACTTT. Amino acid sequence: CAISLKEGDSPLHF.

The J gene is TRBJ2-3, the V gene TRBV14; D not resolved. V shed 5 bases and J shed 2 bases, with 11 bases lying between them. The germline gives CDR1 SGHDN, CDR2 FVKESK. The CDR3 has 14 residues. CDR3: CASSGIEFTDTQYF. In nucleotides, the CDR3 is TGTGCCAGCAGCGGCATAGAGTTCACAGATACGCAGTATTTT. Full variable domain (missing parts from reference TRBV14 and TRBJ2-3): EAGVTQFPSHSVIEKGQTVTLRCDPISGHDNLYWYRRVMGKEIKFLLHFVKESKQDESGMPNNRFLAERTGGTYSTLKVQPAELEDSGVYFCASSGIEFTDTQYFGPGTRLTVL.

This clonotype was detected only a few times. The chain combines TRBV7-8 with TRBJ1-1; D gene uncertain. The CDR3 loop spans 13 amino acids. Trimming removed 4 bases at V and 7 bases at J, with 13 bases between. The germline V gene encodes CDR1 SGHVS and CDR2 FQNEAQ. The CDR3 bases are TGTGCCAGCAGCTACGACTTCTTGAATGAAGCTTTCTTT. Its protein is CASSYDFLNEAFF.

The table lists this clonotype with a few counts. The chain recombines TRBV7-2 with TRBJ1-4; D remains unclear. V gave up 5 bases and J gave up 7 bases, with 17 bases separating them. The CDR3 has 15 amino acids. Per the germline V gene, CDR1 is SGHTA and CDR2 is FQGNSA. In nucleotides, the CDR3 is TGTGCCAGCAGCCCCAATGGAGGAAAGCGTGAAAAACTGTTTTTT. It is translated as CASSPNGGKREKLFF.

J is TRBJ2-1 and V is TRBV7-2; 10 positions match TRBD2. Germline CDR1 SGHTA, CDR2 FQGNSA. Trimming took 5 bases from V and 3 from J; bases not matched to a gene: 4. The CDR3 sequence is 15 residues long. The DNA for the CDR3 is TGTGCCAGCAGCACTCTAGCGGGGGTCTACAATGAGCAGTTCTTC. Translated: CASSTLAGVYNEQFF. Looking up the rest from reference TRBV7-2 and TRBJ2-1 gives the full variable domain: GAGVSQSPSNKVTEKGKDVELRCDPISGHTALYWYRQSLGQGLEFLIYFQGNSAPDKSGLPSDRFSAERTGGSVSTLTIQRTQQEDSAVYLCASSTLAGVYNEQFFGPGTRLTVL.

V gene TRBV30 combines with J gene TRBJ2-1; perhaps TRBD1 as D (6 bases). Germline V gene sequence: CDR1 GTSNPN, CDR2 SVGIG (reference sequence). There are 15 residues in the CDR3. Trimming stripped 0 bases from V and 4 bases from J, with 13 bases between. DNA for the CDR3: TGTGCCTGGAGTGTAGGGCAGGGGACGTACAATGAGCAGTTCTTC. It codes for CAWSVGQGTYNEQFF.

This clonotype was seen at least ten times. The CDR3 bases are TGTGCCAGCAGTTCCCTAGGGACAGGGTCCTACGAGCAGTACTTC. Translation: CASSSLGTGSYEQYF. This chain connects TRBV6-2 or TRBV6-3 to TRBJ2-7; 9 nucleotides align to TRBD1. The CDR3 has 15 residues. Germline V CDR1 and CDR2: MNHEY, SVGEGT. With V trimmed by 4 bases and J by 1 base, 5 bases remained unmatched.

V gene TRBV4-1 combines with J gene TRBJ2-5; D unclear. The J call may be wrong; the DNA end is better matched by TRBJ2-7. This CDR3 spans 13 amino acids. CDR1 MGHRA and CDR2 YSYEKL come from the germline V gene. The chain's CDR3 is CASSQVRFGEQYF. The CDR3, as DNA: TGCGCCAGCAGCCAAGTCAGGTTTGGCGAGCAGTACTTC.